This is a list of T cell receptor beta chains from one sample in a study of blood T cell repertoires in COVID-19. Measured with immunoSEQ multiplex PCR; TCRdb has only the in-frame clones, and not every one. The table lists 280,000 or so clones, 80% to 90% of them singletons. Sequencing was done on a sample of PBMCs or T cells enriched from blood (not recorded which). The receptors were sampled from a man aged 25-40 years who had recovered from COVID-19. Both conserved end residues are part of each CDR3. Fields, in order: D gene, clone size, V gene, J gene, CDR3 protein, CDR3 DNA. A D gene is named only where the DNA matches it firmly. Clone size is not always given. Where it is, it says once, few, many or a class for expanded clones.

NA	NA	TRBV2	TRBJ1-1	CATYRGSRTTGPFF	TGTGCCACTTATAGGGGGTCGAGGACGACGGGGCCGTTCTTT
NA	NA	TRBV29-1	TRBJ2-1	CSVVGRDSYNEQFF	TGCAGCGTTGTCGGCAGGGACTCCTACAATGAGCAGTTCTTC
TRBD2	once	TRBV3-1/TRBV3-2	TRBJ2-1	CASSQELAASNEQFF	TGTGCCAGCAGCCAAGAACTAGCGGCTTCCAATGAGCAGTTCTTC
NA	NA	TRBV7-9	TRBJ1-6	CASSLEQGSGSPLHF	TGTGCCAGCAGCTTAGAACAGGGCTCGGGTTCACCCCTCCACTTT
NA	NA	TRBV7-3	TRBJ1-2	CASSPHARTADSNYGYTF	TGTGCCAGCAGCCCTCACGCGCGGACAGCTGATAGTAACTATGGCTACACCTTC
TRBD1	NA	TRBV6-5	TRBJ1-4	CASSYAPGQRLFF	TGTGCCAGCAGTTACGCCCCGGGACAGAGGCTGTTTTTT
NA	NA	TRBV4-1	TRBJ2-5	CASSQVTQGETQYF	TGCGCCAGCAGCCAAGTAACGCAGGGGGAGACCCAGTACTTC
NA	NA	TRBV7-3	TRBJ2-3	CASTQGGGEVDTQYF	TGTGCCAGCACCCAAGGGGGGGGCGAGGTAGATACGCAGTATTTT
NA	NA	TRBV2	TRBJ2-2	CASSELSQGNTGELFF	TGTGCCAGCAGTGAACTGAGCCAGGGTAACACCGGGGAGCTGTTTTTT
TRBD1	NA	TRBV11-2	TRBJ2-3	CASSRRGLSTDTQYF	TGTGCCAGCAGCCGCAGGGGGCTTAGCACAGATACGCAGTATTTT
TRBD2	NA	TRBV27	TRBJ2-1	CASSSRGAGGPVEQFF	TGTGCCAGCAGTTCCCGAGGAGCGGGGGGGCCAGTTGAGCAGTTCTTC
NA	NA	TRBV5-1	TRBJ1-6	CASSWEGGPLHF	TGCGCCAGCAGCTGGGAAGGGGGACCCCTCCACTTT
TRBD1	once	TRBV30	TRBJ1-5	CAWTETGGGQPQHF	TGTGCCTGGACCGAGACAGGGGGCGGTCAGCCCCAGCATTTT
NA	NA	TRBV6-1	TRBJ1-5	CASSELYSNQPQHF	TGTGCCAGCAGTGAGCTCTATAGCAATCAGCCCCAGCATTTT
TRBD1	NA	TRBV7-3	TRBJ1-1	CASSGGTGNTEAFF	TGTGCCAGCAGCGGAGGGACAGGGAACACTGAAGCTTTCTTT
TRBD1	few	TRBV3-1/TRBV3-2	TRBJ1-1	CASSLQGALNTEAFF	TGTGCCAGCAGCCTACAGGGGGCACTGAACACTGAAGCTTTCTTT
NA	NA	TRBV20-1	TRBJ1-1	CSASTRRAEAFF	TGCAGTGCCAGTACGAGGAGGGCCGAAGCTTTCTTT
NA	NA	TRBV6-5	TRBJ1-1	CASRGGTQGEAFF	TGTGCCAGCAGGGGCGGGACCCAAGGAGAAGCTTTCTTT
TRBD1	NA	TRBV19	TRBJ1-3	CASSITGASGNTIYF	TGTGCCAGTAGTATTACAGGGGCCTCTGGAAACACCATATATTTT
TRBD1	few	TRBV6-2/TRBV6-3	TRBJ1-1	CASSLTSEGQGGEAFF	TGTGCCAGCAGCTTAACTTCCGAAGGACAGGGGGGTGAAGCTTTCTTT
NA	once	TRBV7-9	TRBJ1-6	CASSSPGSYNSPLHF	TGTGCCAGCAGCTCTCCAGGGTCTTATAATTCACCCCTCCACTTT
TRBD1	few	TRBV5-1	TRBJ1-2	CASRPTGGYGYTF	TGCGCCAGCAGACCTACAGGGGGCTATGGCTACACCTTC
NA	NA	TRBV4-2	TRBJ1-5	CASSQDSGGNQPQHF	TGTGCCAGCAGCCAAGATTCGGGGGGCAACCAGCCCCAGCATTTT
NA	few	TRBV29-1	TRBJ1-1	CSVEQGNTEAFF	TGCAGCGTTGAACAGGGGAACACTGAAGCTTTCTTT
NA	NA	TRBV3-1/TRBV3-2	TRBJ2-5	CASSQGQTQYF	TGTGCCAGCAGCCAAGGGCAGACCCAGTACTTC
NA	NA	TRBV4-3	TRBJ2-2	CASSQSAGGNTGELFF	TGCGCCAGCAGCCAAAGCGCAGGAGGGAACACCGGGGAGCTGTTTTTT
NA	NA	TRBV5-5	TRBJ2-7	CASSLTPTYEQYF	TGTGCCAGCAGCCTGACTCCCACCTACGAGCAGTACTTC
NA	NA	TRBV27	TRBJ1-1	CASSLRGSRVFTEAFF	TGTGCCAGCAGCTTAAGAGGATCCAGGGTTTTCACTGAAGCTTTCTTT
NA	NA	TRBV10-3	TRBJ1-1	CAISESPETEAFF	TGTGCCATCAGTGAGTCTCCGGAGACTGAAGCTTTCTTT
NA	NA	TRBV6-5	TRBJ1-1	CASSQGTEAFF	TGTGCCAGCAGTCAGGGGACTGAAGCTTTCTTT
NA	NA	TRBV9	TRBJ2-1	CASSVGVVEEQFF	TGTGCCAGCAGCGTAGGAGTAGTCGAAGAGCAGTTCTTC
NA	once	TRBV19	TRBJ1-2	CATQRGGMDYGYTF	TGTGCCACCCAAAGGGGGGGGATGGACTATGGCTACACCTTC
NA	once	TRBV13	TRBJ1-1	CASSLGRVGAFF	TGTGCCAGCAGCTTAGGCCGGGTTGGGGCTTTCTTT
NA	few	TRBV19	TRBJ1-2	CASTPGSYNYGYTF	TGTGCCAGTACCCCTGGGAGCTATAACTATGGCTACACCTTC
TRBD1	NA	TRBV4-1	TRBJ1-2	CASSPRTGENDNYGYTF	TGCGCCAGCAGCCCCCGGACAGGGGAAAACGACAACTATGGCTACACCTTC
NA	NA	TRBV4-1	TRBJ1-6	CASSQDLGGYSPLHF	TGCGCCAGCAGCCAAGATCTCGGGGGTTATTCACCCCTCCACTTT
TRBD1	NA	TRBV7-2	TRBJ2-7	CASSLSDRATYEQYF	TGTGCCAGCAGCTTGTCCGACAGGGCCACCTACGAGCAGTACTTC
TRBD1	NA	TRBV9	TRBJ1-2	CASSPDRGSRGYTF	TGTGCCAGCAGCCCCGACAGGGGGTCTCGTGGCTACACCTTC
NA	NA	TRBV10-3	TRBJ1-1	CAISGKRDTEAFF	TGTGCCATCAGTGGTAAACGGGACACTGAAGCTTTCTTT
TRBD2	NA	TRBV4-3	TRBJ2-5	CASSQHNILAGGPEETQYF	TGCGCCAGCAGCCAACACAACATCCTAGCGGGGGGCCCGGAAGAGACCCAGTACTTC
TRBD1	NA	TRBV7-9	TRBJ1-2	CASSSETGQFGYTF	TGTGCCAGCAGCTCAGAAACGGGACAGTTTGGCTACACCTTC
NA	NA	TRBV5-1	TRBJ1-6	CASSARDIYNSPLHF	TGCGCCAGCAGCGCTCGGGACATCTACAATTCACCCCTCCACTTT
TRBD1	NA	TRBV5-4	TRBJ2-3	CASSLFQGATDTQYF	TGTGCCAGCAGCTTGTTCCAGGGGGCTACAGATACGCAGTATTTT
NA	NA	TRBV4-1	TRBJ1-1	CASSLGGGKAEAFF	TGCGCCAGCAGCCTCGGTGGGGGGAAGGCTGAAGCTTTCTTT
TRBD1	few	TRBV10-3	TRBJ1-2	CAISESSTGGNYGYTF	TGTGCCATCAGTGAGTCTTCGACAGGGGGCAACTATGGCTACACCTTC
NA	NA	TRBV23-1	TRBJ1-1	CASSGLPDEAFF	TGCGCCAGCAGTGGACTACCAGATGAAGCTTTCTTT
TRBD2	NA	TRBV7-8	TRBJ2-3	CASSFFRTSGGNTDTQYF	TGTGCCAGCAGCTTTTTTAGGACTAGCGGGGGCAACACAGATACGCAGTATTTT
NA	NA	TRBV27	TRBJ2-7	CASSLGHLPYEQYF	TGTGCCAGCAGTTTAGGGCACCTACCCTACGAGCAGTACTTC
NA	NA	TRBV6-2/TRBV6-3	TRBJ2-3	CASSYARITDTQYF	TGTGCCAGCAGTTACGCCAGGATCACAGATACGCAGTATTTT
NA	NA	TRBV30	TRBJ1-1	CAWSVTAGEAFF	TGTGCCTGGAGTGTCACGGCGGGTGAAGCTTTCTTT
NA	NA	TRBV25-1	TRBJ2-7	CASSLGPESAYEQYF	TGTGCCAGCAGTCTCGGTCCGGAGTCGGCCTACGAGCAGTACTTC
NA	NA	TRBV2	TRBJ1-5	CASSEWDTGQPQHF	TGTGCCAGCTCCGAGTGGGATACAGGTCAGCCCCAGCATTTT
NA	NA	TRBV28	TRBJ1-2	CASSWSQNYGYTF	TGTGCCAGCAGTTGGAGTCAGAACTATGGCTACACCTTC
TRBD1	NA	TRBV7-9	TRBJ1-2	CASSLGRGTDNYGYTF	TGTGCCAGCAGCTTAGGCCGAGGGACAGACAACTATGGCTACACCTTC
TRBD1	NA	TRBV7-9	TRBJ1-4	CASSLPTGTGGEKLFF	TGTGCCAGCAGCTTGCCTACCGGGACAGGAGGTGAAAAACTGTTTTTT
TRBD2	NA	TRBV6-5	TRBJ2-7	CASYSSGGKSYEQYF	TGTGCCAGCTACAGTAGCGGGGGCAAGTCTTACGAGCAGTACTTC
TRBD1	NA	TRBV5-1	TRBJ1-2	CASRTGTGDYGYTF	TGCGCCAGCAGAACCGGGACAGGGGACTATGGCTACACCTTC
NA	NA	TRBV5-1	TRBJ1-2	CASSLGEGGYGYTF	TGCGCCAGCAGCCTTGGCGAAGGGGGCTATGGCTACACCTTC